One sample yielded the 20 T cell receptor beta chains listed below, sequenced in a study of T cell responses to AZD1222 COVID-19 vaccine. The protocol was immunoSEQ multiplex PCR, while the TCRdb copy is restricted to in-frame clones and leaves out a portion. The table has around 66,000 clones, roughly 90% seen once. This sample comprised peripheral blood, obtained on day 0 of AZD1222 vaccination. Receptors originate from an adult in good health.

The rearrangement links TRBV6-5 to TRBJ2-3, with 9 bases that match TRBD2. Germline V gene sequence: CDR1 MNHEY, CDR2 SVGAGI. With 11 bases clipped from V and 6 bases from J, the junction kept 9 bases outside the gene matches. This CDR3 region has 13 residues. CDR3 region: CAASGGQWDTQYF. CDR3 DNA sequence: TGTGCCGCAAGCGGGGGGCAGTGGGATACGCAGTATTTT.

CDR3 bases: TGTGCCAGCAGACGGGGGATCCAAGAGACCCAGTACTTC. This encodes CASRRGIQETQYF. J is TRBJ2-5 and V is TRBV6-5, with D tentatively TRBD2 (6 bases). CDR3 length: 13 residues. V lost 6 bases to trimming and J lost 1 base, with 9 bases between them. Germline CDR1 is MNHEY and CDR2 is SVGAGI.

This chain joins TRBV3-1 (or the pseudogene TRBV3-2) and TRBJ2-5; D unresolved. The CDR3 has 14 residues. Germline-derived CDR1 and CDR2 are LGHDT and YNNKEL (reference sequence). Trimming cost V 7 bases and J 1 base, with 13 bases left between them. The CDR3: CASTFISIQETQYF. In DNA, the CDR3 is TGTGCCAGCACCTTTATCTCAATCCAAGAGACCCAGTACTTC.

This clone was found a few times. The chain combines TRBV3-1 (or the pseudogene TRBV3-2) with TRBJ1-4; D is uncertain. The germline V and J ends were trimmed by 1 base and 3 bases, with 9 bases remaining between them. The CDR3 has 15 residues. CDR1 and CDR2 from the germline V gene are LGHDT and YNNKEL (reference sequence). The CDR3 DNA sequence: TGTGCCAGCAGCCAAGCCTCCGAGGCTAATGAAAAACTGTTTTTT. It specifies CASSQASEANEKLFF.

J is TRBJ1-6 and V is TRBV5-8; D gene ambiguous. This CDR3 is 13 amino acids long. The V gene's germline CDR1 is SGHTS and CDR2 YDEGEE. The germline V and J ends were trimmed by 1 base and 10 bases, with 9 bases remaining between them. CDR3 in amino acids: CASSLTPSSPLHF. The CDR3, as DNA: TGTGCCAGCAGCTTGACGCCTTCCTCACCCCTCCACTTT. Full variable domain (outside the CDR3, taken from reference TRBV5-8 and TRBJ1-6): EAGVTQSPTHLIKTRGQQATLRCSPISGHTSVYWYQQALGLGLQFLLWYDEGEERNRGNFPPRFSGRQFPNYSSELNVNALELEDSALYLCASSLTPSSPLHFGNGTRLTVT.

The chain's CDR3 is CASRPGTPYNEQFF. The CDR3 bases are TGTGCCAGCCGCCCCGGGACGCCTTACAATGAGCAGTTCTTC. The chain joins TRBV2 to TRBJ2-1; D may be TRBD1 or TRBD2 (5 bases each). The CDR3 covers 14 residues. Germline CDR1 and CDR2: SNHLY and FYNNEI. The ends were cut back, 8 bases at V and 4 bases at J, with 15 bases in the middle.

V usage is TRBV2 and J usage is TRBJ1-6, with 9 positions matching TRBD1. Germline V gene lookup returns CDR1 SNHLY and CDR2 FYNNEI. With V trimmed by 1 base and J by 7 bases, 2 bases remained unmatched. The CDR3 extends over 15 amino acids. The CDR3: CASSEGTGENSPLHF. Here the CDR3 DNA reads TGTGCCAGCAGTGAAGGGACAGGGGAGAATTCACCCCTCCACTTT.

V gene TRBV3-1 (or the pseudogene TRBV3-2) combines with J gene TRBJ1-1; TRBD1 matches at 10 bases. The trim removed 4 bases at V and 4 bases at J, leaving 9 bases unmatched. There are 16 residues in the CDR3. Germline CDR1 reads LGHDT; CDR2 reads YNNKEL (reference sequence). The CDR3 here is CASSRHGRQGATEAFF. CDR3 nucleotide sequence: TGTGCCAGCAGCCGACATGGCAGACAGGGGGCCACTGAAGCTTTCTTT.

The chain is built from TRBV13 and TRBJ2-1; the match to TRBD2 covers 7 bases. The CDR3 loop spans 15 amino acids. The germline gives CDR1 PRHDT, CDR2 FYEKMQ (reference sequence). V shed 3 bases and J 0 bases; nucleotides not matched to a gene: 2. The CDR3 coding sequence is TGTGCCAGCAGCTTGGGGGGGATCTCCTACAATGAGCAGTTCTTC. Translated: CASSLGGISYNEQFF.

This chain uses TRBV9 with TRBJ2-1, with 9 bases matching TRBD2. With 0 bases clipped from V and 7 bases from J, the junction kept 5 bases outside the gene matches. CDR1 is SGDLS, CDR2 YYNGEE, per germline. The CDR3 consists of 15 residues. The CDR3 DNA reads as TGTGCCAGCAGCGTAGCGTGGACTAGCGAGAATGAGCAGTTCTTC. Amino acids: CASSVAWTSENEQFF.

This chain connects TRBV30 to TRBJ1-6, with D hard to call. Germline CDR1 and CDR2: GTSNPN and SVGIG (reference sequence). The V end lost 0 bases, the J end lost 9 bases, and 12 bases lay between the germline ends. The CDR3 is made up of 14 amino acids. This CDR3 reads CAWSVRQDASPLHF. The CDR3 DNA is TGTGCCTGGAGTGTAAGGCAGGATGCTTCACCCCTCCACTTT.

This clone was observed once. The rearrangement joins TRBV7-9 to TRBJ1-1; 7 bases fit TRBD1. Per germline, CDR1 SEHNR and CDR2 FQNEAQ (reference sequence). With 1 base clipped from V and 0 bases from J, the junction kept 2 bases outside the gene matches. The CDR3 sequence is 15 residues long. CDR3 in DNA: TGTGCCAGCAGCTTAGAAGGGACAGTGAACACTGAAGCTTTCTTT. Translating it yields CASSLEGTVNTEAFF.

The chain recombines TRBV10-3 with TRBJ1-1, with TRBD1 matching over 10 bases. CDR3 length: 13 residues. CDR1 ENHRY and CDR2 SYGVKD come from the germline V gene. The V and J ends lost 10 bases and 4 bases, in that order; junction bases with no gene match: 6. CDR3 amino acids: CATIGQGGTEAFF. For the CDR3, the DNA is TGTGCCACGATCGGACAGGGGGGCACTGAAGCTTTCTTT.

V gene TRBV13 combines with J gene TRBJ2-7; TRBD1 agrees at 9 bases. The CDR3 length is 15 residues. V was clipped by 3 bases and J by 2 bases; unmatched bases: 5. The germline CDR1 and CDR2 sequences are PRHDT and FYEKMQ (reference sequence). CDR3 region: CASSFGTGITYEQYF. The CDR3 DNA sequence: TGTGCCAGCAGCTTCGGGACAGGGATCACCTACGAGCAGTACTTC.

The V call is TRBV4-2, the J call TRBJ2-1, with unresolved D. The germline V gene encodes CDR1 LGHNA and CDR2 YNFKEQ. V was shortened by 10 bases and J by 5 bases, with 6 bases between the two germline ends. The CDR3 is 10 amino acids. CDR3 sequence reads: CATGNNEQFF. CDR3 DNA sequence: TGTGCCACCGGTAACAATGAGCAGTTCTTC.

This sequence joins TRBV14 and TRBJ2-2, with D possibly matching TRBD1 (6 bases). Germline CDR1 SGHDN, CDR2 FVKESK. The germline V and J ends were trimmed by 4 bases and 5 bases, with 17 bases remaining between them. The CDR3 sequence is 16 residues long. CDR3 DNA sequence: TGTGCCAGCAGCCCTCTTCAGGGGATAATGACCGGGGAGCTGTTTTTT. It codes for CASSPLQGIMTGELFF.

The rearrangement links TRBV6-5 to TRBJ2-5; a possible D gene is TRBD1 (5 bases). V lost 7 bases, J lost 5 bases, and 17 bases lay in between. This CDR3 has 14 amino acids. Per germline, CDR1 MNHEY and CDR2 SVGAGI. The CDR3 sequence is CASTYTRAHETQYF. CDR3 coding DNA: TGTGCCAGCACCTACACCAGGGCCCACGAGACCCAGTACTTC.

V usage is TRBV27 and J usage is TRBJ2-7; the match to TRBD2 covers 7 bases. This CDR3 spans 13 amino acids. The V and J ends lost 4 bases and 7 bases, in that order; junction bases with no gene match: 7. Germline CDR1 reads MNHEY; CDR2 reads SMNVEV (reference sequence). The CDR3 DNA sequence: TGTGCCAGCAGTTACCGACTAGCTGGTGAGCAGTACTTC. Amino acids: CASSYRLAGEQYF.

The chain links TRBV3-1 (or the pseudogene TRBV3-2) to TRBJ2-3; possible D gene TRBD2, 5 bases. V lost 1 base, J lost 6 bases, and 14 bases lay in between. There are 15 residues in the CDR3. In germline, CDR1 is LGHDT, CDR2 YNNKEL (reference sequence). In DNA form, the CDR3 reads TGTGCCAGCAGCCAAGGGACTTTAGCCCCCGATACGCAGTATTTT. Translation gives CASSQGTLAPDTQYF.

The CDR3 bases are TGTGCCAGCAGCTTACAGTCCCGAAATGGCTACACCTTC. Translation: CASSLQSRNGYTF. The genes are TRBV7-9 and TRBJ1-2; no reliable D call. With 2 bases removed from V and 6 bases from J, the gap between germline ends came to 10 bases. Germline-derived CDR1 and CDR2 are SEHNR and FQNEAQ (reference sequence). The CDR3 is 13 residues long.